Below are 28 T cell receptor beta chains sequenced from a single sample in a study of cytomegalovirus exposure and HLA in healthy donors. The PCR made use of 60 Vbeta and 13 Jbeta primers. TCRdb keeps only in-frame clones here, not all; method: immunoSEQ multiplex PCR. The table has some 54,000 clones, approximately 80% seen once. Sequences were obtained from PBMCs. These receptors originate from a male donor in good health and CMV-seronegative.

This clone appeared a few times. The CDR3 here is CASSETGSRTEAFF. In DNA, the CDR3 is TGTGCCAGCAGTGAGACAGGGTCGAGGACTGAAGCTTTCTTT. The V and J genes are TRBV6-1 and TRBJ1-1; 7 nucleotides agree with TRBD1. CDR1 and CDR2 from the germline V gene are MNHNS and SASEGT. The CDR3 consists of 14 residues. Trimming cost V 3 bases and J 5 bases; bases outside gene matches: 6.

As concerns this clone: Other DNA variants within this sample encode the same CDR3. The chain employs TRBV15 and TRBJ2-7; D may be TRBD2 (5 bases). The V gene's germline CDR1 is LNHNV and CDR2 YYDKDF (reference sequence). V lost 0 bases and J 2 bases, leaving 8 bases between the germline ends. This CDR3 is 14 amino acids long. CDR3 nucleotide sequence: TGTGCCACCAGCAGAGACCGGGGTCCCTACGAGCAGTACTTC. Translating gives CATSRDRGPYEQYF.

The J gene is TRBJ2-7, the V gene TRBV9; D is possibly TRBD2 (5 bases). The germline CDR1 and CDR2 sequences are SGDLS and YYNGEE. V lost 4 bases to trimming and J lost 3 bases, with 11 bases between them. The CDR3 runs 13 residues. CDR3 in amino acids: CASSLQADYEQYF. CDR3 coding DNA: TGTGCCAGCAGCCTCCAAGCGGACTACGAGCAGTACTTC.

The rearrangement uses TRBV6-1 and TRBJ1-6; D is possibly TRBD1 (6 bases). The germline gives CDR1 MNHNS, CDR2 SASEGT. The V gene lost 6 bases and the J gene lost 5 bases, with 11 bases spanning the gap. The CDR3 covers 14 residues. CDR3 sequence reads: CASSLQGDNSPLHF. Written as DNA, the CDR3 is TGTGCCAGCAGCCTACAGGGAGATAATTCACCCCTCCACTTT.

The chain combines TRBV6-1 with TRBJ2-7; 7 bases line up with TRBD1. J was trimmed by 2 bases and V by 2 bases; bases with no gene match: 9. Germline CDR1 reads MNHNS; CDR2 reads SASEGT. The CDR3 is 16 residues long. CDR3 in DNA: TGTGCCAGCAGTGAAAGGGGGCCGGGGAGACCCTACGAGCAGTACTTC. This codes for CASSERGPGRPYEQYF.

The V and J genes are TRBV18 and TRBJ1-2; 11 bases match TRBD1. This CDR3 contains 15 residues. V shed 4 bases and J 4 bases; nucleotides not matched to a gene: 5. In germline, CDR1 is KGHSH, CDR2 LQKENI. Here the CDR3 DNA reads TGTGCCAGCTCACTTTCCGGGACAGGGGGCTATGGCTACACCTTC. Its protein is CASSLSGTGGYGYTF.

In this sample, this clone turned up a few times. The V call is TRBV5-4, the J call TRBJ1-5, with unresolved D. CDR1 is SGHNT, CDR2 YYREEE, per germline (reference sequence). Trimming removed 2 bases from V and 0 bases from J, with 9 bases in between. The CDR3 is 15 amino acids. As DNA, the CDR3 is TGTGCCAGCAGCTTTGGAGGGAATAGCAATCAGCCCCAGCATTTT. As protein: CASSFGGNSNQPQHF.

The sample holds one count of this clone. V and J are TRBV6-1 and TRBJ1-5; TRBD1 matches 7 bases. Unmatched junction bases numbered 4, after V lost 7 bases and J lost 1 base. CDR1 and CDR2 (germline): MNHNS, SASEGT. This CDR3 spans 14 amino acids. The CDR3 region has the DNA TGTGCCAGCAACCCGACAGGGAGCAATCAGCCCCAGCATTTT. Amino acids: CASNPTGSNQPQHF.

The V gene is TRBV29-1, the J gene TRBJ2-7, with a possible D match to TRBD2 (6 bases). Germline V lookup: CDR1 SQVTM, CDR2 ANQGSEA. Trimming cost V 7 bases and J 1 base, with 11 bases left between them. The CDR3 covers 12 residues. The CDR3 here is CSGGDASYEQYF. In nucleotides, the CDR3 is TGCAGCGGGGGGGACGCATCCTACGAGCAGTACTTC.

The CDR3 here is CAWIPDRPFYNEQFF. As DNA, the CDR3 is TGTGCCTGGATCCCTGACAGGCCCTTCTACAATGAGCAGTTCTTC. The genes are TRBV30 and TRBJ2-1, with a possible D match to TRBD1 (6 bases). The CDR3 runs to 15 residues. Germline V gives CDR1 GTSNPN, CDR2 SVGIG (reference sequence). V lost 4 bases and J lost 3, with 16 bases in between.

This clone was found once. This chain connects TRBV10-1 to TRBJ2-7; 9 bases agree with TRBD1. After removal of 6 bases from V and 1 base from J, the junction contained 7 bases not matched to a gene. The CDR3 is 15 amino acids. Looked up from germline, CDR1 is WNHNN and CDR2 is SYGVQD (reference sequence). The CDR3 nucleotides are TGCGCCAGCAGAAAGAACAGGGGGCAATCCTACGAGCAGTACTTC. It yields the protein CASRKNRGQSYEQYF.

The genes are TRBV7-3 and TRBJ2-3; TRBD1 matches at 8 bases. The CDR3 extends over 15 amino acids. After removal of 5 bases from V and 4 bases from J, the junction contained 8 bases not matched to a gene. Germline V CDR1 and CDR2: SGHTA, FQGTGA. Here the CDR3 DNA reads TGTGCCAGCAGCCGTCGGACAGGGAGGTCAGATACGCAGTATTTT. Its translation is CASSRRTGRSDTQYF.

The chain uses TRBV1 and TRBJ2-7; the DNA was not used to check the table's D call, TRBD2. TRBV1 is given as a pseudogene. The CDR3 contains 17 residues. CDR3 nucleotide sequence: TGCACCAGCAGCCACCCCCTCACTAGCGGGGAGCCCTACGAGCAGTACTTC. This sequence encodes CTSSHPLTSGEPYEQYF.

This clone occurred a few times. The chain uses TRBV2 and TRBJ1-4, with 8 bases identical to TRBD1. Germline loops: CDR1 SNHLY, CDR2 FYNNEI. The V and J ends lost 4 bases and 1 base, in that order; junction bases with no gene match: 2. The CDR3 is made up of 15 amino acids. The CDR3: CASSATGVTNEKLFF. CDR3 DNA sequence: TGTGCCAGCAGTGCGACAGGGGTAACTAATGAAAAACTGTTTTTT. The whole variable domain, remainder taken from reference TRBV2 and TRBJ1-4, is EPEVTQTPSHQVTQMGQEVILRCVPISNHLYFYWYRQILGQKVEFLVSFYNNEISEKSEIFDDQFSVERPDGSNFTLKIRSTKLEDSAMYFCASSATGVTNEKLFFGSGTQLSVL.

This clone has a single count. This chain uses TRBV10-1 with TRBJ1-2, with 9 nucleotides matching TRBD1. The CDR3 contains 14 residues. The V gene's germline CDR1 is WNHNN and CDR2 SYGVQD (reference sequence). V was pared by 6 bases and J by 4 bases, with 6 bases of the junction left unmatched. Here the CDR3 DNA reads TGCGCCAGCAGGGGCCGGGACAGGGCCTATGGCTACACCTTC. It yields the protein CASRGRDRAYGYTF.

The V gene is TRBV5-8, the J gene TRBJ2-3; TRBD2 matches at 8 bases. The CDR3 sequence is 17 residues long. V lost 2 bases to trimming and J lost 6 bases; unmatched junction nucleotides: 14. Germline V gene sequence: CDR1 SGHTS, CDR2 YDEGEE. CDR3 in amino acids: CASSFLSGRGAADTQYF. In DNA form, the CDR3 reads TGTGCCAGCAGCTTCCTTTCGGGGCGGGGGGCCGCGGATACGCAGTATTTT.

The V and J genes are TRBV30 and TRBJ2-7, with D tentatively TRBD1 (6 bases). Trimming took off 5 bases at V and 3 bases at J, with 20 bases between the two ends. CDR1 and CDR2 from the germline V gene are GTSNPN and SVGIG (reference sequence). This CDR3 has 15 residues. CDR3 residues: CAWSSGHQFLYEQYF. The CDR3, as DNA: TGTGCCTGGTCATCGGGACACCAGTTCCTCTACGAGCAGTACTTC.

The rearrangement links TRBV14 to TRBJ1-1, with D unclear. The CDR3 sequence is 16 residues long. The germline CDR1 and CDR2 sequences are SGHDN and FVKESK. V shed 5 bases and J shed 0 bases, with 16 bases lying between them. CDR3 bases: TGTGCCAGCAGCTTCTACAGCGGGCGAGTGAACACTGAAGCTTTCTTT. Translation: CASSFYSGRVNTEAFF.

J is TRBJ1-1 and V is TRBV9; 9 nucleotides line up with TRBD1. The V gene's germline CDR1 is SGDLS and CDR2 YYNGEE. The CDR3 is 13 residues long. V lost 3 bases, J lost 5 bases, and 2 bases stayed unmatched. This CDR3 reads CASSAGTGTEAFF. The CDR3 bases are TGTGCCAGCAGCGCCGGGACAGGGACTGAAGCTTTCTTT.

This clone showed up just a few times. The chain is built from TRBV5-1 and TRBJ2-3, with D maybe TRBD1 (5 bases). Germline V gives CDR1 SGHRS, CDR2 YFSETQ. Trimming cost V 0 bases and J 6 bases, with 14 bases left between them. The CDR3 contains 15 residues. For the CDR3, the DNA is TGCGCCAGCAGCTTGGCCAGGGCAGGGATGGATACGCAGTATTTT. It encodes CASSLARAGMDTQYF.

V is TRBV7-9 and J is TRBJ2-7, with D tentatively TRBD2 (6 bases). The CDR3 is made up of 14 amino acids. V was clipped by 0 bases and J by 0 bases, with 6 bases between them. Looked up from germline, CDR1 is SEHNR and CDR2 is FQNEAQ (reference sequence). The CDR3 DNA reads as TGTGCCAGCAGCTTAGCCGGGAGCTCCTACGAGCAGTACTTC. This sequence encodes CASSLAGSSYEQYF.

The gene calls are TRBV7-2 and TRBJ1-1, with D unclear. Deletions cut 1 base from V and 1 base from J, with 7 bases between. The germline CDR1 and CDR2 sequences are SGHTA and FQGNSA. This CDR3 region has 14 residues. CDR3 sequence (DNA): TGTGCCAGCAGCTTAGGTCACGGGAACACTGAAGCTTTCTTT. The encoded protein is CASSLGHGNTEAFF.

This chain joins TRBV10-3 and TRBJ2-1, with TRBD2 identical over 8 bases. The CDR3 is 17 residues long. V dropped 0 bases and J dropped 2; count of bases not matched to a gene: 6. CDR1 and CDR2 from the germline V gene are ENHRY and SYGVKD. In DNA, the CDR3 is TGTGCCATCAGTGAGTCTGGTTCCGGGGGGGCCTACAATGAGCAGTTCTTC. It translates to CAISESGSGGAYNEQFF.

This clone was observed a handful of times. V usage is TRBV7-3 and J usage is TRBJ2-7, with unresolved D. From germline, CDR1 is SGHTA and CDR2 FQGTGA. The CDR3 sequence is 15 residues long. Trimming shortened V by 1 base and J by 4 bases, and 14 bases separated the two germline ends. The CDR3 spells CASSLNPTAAYEQYF. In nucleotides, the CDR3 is TGTGCCAGCAGCTTAAACCCCACGGCGGCGTACGAGCAGTACTTC.

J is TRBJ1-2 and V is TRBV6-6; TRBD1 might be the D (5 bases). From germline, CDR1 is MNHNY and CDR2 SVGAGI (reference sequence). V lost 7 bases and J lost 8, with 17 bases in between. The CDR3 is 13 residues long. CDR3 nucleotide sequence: TGTGCCAGCAACCCACAGGCCGCTGGGGGCTACACCTTC. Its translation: CASNPQAAGGYTF.

In nucleotides, the CDR3 is TGTGCCATCAGAGCGGGGGCTGGAGAGACCCAGTACTTC. Protein sequence: CAIRAGAGETQYF. V usage is TRBV10-3 and J usage is TRBJ2-5, with 8 bases fitting TRBD2. The germline gives CDR1 ENHRY, CDR2 SYGVKD. The CDR3 is made up of 13 amino acids. Trimming took 6 bases from V and 4 from J; bases not matched to a gene: 4.

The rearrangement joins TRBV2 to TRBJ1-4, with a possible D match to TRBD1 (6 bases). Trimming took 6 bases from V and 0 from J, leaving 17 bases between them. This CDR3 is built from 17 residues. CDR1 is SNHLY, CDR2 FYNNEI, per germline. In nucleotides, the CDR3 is TGTGCCAGCAGGAGGGGGGGGAGACTTCCAACTAATGAAAAACTGTTTTTT. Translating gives CASRRGGRLPTNEKLFF.

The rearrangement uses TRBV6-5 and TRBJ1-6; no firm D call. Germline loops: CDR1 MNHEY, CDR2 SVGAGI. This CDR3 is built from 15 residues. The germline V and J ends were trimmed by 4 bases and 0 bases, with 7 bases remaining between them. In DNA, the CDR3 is TGTGCCAGCAGTTCCCAGGACTCCTATAATTCACCCCTCCACTTT. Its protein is CASSSQDSYNSPLHF.